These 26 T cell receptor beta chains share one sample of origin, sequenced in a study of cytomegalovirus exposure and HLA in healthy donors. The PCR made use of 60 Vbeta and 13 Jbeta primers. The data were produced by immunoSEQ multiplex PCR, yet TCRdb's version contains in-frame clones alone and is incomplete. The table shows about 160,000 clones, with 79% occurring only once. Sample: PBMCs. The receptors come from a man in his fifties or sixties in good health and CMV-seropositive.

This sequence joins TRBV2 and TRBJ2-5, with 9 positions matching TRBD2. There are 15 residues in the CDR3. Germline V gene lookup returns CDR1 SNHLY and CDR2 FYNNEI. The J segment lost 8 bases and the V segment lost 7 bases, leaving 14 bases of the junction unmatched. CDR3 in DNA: TGTGCCAGCACGACCAGCCTTAGCGGGAGCCCTACCCAGTACTTC. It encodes CASTTSLSGSPTQYF.

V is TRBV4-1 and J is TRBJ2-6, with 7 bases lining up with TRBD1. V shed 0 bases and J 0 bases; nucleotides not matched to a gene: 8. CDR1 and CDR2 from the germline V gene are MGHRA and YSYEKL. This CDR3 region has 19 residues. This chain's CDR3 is CASSQESTGQYSGANVLTF. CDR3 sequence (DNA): TGCGCCAGCAGCCAAGAATCGACGGGACAGTACTCTGGGGCCAACGTCCTGACTTTC.

The CDR3 sequence: CASFGQPYMNTEAFF. CDR3 bases: TGTGCCAGCTTTGGACAGCCCTACATGAACACTGAAGCTTTCTTT. The rearrangement links TRBV28 to TRBJ1-1; the D gene is possibly TRBD1 (6 bases). CDR3 length equals 15 residues. CDR1 is MDHEN, CDR2 SYDVKM, per germline. Between the trimmed V and J ends, which lost 8 bases and 0 bases, there was a span of 16 bases.

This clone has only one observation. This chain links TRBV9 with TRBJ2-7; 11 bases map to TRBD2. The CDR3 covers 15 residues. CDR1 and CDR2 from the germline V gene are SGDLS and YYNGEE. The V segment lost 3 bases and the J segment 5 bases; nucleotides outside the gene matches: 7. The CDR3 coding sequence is TGTGCCAGCAGCGACAGACTAGCGGGACCCAACGAGCAGTACTTC. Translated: CASSDRLAGPNEQYF.

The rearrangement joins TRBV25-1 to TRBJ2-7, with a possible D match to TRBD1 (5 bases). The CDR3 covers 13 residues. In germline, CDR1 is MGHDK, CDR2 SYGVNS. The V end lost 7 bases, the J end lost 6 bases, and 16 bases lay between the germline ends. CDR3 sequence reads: CASNGHGLAEQYF. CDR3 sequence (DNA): TGTGCCAGCAATGGACACGGTCTGGCCGAGCAGTACTTC.

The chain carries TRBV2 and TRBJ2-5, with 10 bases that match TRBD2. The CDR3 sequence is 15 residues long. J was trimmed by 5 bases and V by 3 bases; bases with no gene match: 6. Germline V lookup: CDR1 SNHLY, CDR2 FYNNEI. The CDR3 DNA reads TGTGCCAGCAGTGACCCAGCGGGAGGGGGGGAGACCCAGTACTTC. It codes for CASSDPAGGGETQYF.

In DNA, the CDR3 is TGTGCCAGCAGTCCCGAGACAGGGGGCGCGGACACCTTC. Translation: CASSPETGGADTF. The chain combines TRBV6-1 with TRBJ1-2; 10 bases map to TRBD1. This CDR3 has 13 residues. The J segment lost 12 bases and the V segment lost 5 bases, leaving 9 bases of the junction unmatched. In germline, CDR1 is MNHNS, CDR2 SASEGT.

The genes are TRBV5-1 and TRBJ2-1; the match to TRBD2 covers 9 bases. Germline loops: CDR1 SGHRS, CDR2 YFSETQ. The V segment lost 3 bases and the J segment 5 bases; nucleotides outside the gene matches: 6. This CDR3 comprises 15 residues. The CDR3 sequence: CASSSGLAVNNEQFF. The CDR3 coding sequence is TGCGCCAGCAGCTCGGGACTAGCTGTAAACAATGAGCAGTTCTTC.

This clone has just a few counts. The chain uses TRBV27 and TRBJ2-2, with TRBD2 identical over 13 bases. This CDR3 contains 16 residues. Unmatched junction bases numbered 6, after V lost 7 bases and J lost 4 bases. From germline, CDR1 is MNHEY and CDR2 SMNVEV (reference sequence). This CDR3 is CASTLGLAGFTGELFF. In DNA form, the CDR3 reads TGTGCCAGCACCCTGGGACTAGCGGGGTTCACCGGGGAGCTGTTTTTT.

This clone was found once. The CDR3 DNA reads TGTGCCAGCAGTTTACGGTCAGACTCCTACGAGCAGTACTTC. It encodes CASSLRSDSYEQYF. This rearrangement joins TRBV28 to TRBJ2-5; D remains ambiguous. The J call is doubtful: the DNA matches TRBJ2-7 better. The CDR3 is 14 amino acids. The germline CDR1 and CDR2 sequences are MDHEN and SYDVKM.

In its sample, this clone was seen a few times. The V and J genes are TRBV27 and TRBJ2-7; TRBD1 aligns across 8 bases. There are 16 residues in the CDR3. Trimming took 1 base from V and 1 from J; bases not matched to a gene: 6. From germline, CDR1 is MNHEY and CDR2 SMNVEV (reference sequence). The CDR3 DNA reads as TGTGCCAGCAGTTTATTCGCGACAGGGGATTCCTACGAGCAGTACTTC. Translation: CASSLFATGDSYEQYF.

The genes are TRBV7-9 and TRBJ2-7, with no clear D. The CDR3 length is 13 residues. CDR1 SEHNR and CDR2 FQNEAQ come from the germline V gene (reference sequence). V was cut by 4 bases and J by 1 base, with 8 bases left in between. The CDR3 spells CASSSRSSYEQYF. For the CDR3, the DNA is TGTGCCAGCAGCTCCAGGTCTTCCTACGAGCAGTACTTC.

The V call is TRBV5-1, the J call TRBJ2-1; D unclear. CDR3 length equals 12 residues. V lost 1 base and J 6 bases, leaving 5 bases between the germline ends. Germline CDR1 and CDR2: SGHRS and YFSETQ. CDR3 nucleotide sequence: TGCGCCAGCAGCTTGATGAGCAATGAGCAGTTCTTC. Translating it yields CASSLMSNEQFF.

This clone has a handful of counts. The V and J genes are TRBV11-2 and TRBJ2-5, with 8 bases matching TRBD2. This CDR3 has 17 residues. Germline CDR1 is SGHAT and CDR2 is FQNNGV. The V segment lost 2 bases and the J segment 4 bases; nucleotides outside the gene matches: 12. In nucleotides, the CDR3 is TGTGCCAGCAGCTTAAGAGGGGTAGCGGGATGGGTAGAGACCCAGTACTTC. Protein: CASSLRGVAGWVETQYF.

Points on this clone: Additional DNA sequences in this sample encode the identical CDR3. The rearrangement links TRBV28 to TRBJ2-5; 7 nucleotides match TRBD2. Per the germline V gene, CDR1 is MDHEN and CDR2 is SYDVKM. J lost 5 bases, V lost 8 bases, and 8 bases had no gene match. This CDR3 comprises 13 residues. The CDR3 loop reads CASRNSGRETQYF. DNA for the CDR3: TGTGCCAGCCGCAATAGCGGGCGGGAGACCCAGTACTTC.

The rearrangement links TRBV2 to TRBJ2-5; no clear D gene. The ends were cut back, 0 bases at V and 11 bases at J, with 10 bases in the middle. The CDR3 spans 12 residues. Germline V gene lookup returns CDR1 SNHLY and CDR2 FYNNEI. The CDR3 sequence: CASSEAVLEQYF. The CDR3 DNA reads TGTGCCAGCAGTGAAGCTGTGTTGGAGCAGTACTTC.

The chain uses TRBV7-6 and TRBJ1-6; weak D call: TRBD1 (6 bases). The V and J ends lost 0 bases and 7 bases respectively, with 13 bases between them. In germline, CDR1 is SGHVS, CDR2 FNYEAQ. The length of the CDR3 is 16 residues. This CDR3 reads CASSLAGGAENSPLHF. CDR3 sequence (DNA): TGTGCCAGCAGCTTAGCGGGGGGGGCAGAGAATTCACCCCTCCACTTT. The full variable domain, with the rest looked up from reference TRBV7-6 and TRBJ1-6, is GAGVSQSPRYKVTKRGQDVALRCDPISGHVSLYWYRQALGQGPEFLTYFNYEAQQDKSGLPNDRFSAERPEGSISTLTIQRTEQRDSAMYRCASSLAGGAENSPLHFGNGTRLTVT.

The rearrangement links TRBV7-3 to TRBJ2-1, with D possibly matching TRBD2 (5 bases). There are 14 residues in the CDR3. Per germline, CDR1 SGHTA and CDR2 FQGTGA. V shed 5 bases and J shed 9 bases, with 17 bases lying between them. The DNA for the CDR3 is TGTGCCAGCAGCCCGTCTGGCGGGTGGGGTGAGCAGTTCTTC. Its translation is CASSPSGGWGEQFF.

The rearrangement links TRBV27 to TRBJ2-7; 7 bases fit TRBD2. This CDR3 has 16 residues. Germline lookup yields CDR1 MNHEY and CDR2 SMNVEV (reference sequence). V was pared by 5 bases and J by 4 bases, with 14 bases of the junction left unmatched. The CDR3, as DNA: TGTGCCAGCAGTCGCCTGGGGGAGGGAGTAACTTACGAGCAGTACTTC. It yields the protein CASSRLGEGVTYEQYF.

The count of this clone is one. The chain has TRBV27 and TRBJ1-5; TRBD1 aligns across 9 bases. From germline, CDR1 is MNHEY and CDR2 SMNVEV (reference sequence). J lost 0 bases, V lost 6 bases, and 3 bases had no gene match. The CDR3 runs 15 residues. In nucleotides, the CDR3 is TGTGCCAGCAGGGCGACAGGGGGTAGCAATCAGCCCCAGCATTTT. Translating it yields CASRATGGSNQPQHF.

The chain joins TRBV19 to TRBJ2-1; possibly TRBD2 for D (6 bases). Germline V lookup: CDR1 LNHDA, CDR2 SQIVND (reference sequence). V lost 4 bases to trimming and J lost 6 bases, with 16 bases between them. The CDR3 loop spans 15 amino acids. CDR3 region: CASSTTSKASNEQFF. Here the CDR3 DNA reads TGTGCCAGTAGTACCACTAGCAAGGCTAGCAATGAGCAGTTCTTC.

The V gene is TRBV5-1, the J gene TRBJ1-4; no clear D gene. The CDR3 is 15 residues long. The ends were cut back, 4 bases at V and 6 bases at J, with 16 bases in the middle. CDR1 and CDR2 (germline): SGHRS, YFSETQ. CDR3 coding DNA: TGCGCCAGCAGCCCTGGGTCCGGAGGGCATGAAAAACTGTTTTTT. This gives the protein CASSPGSGGHEKLFF.

The CDR3 reads CASSLNFGTSGYEQYF. CDR3 DNA: TGTGCCAGCAGCTTAAACTTTGGGACTAGCGGCTACGAGCAGTACTTC. The chain carries TRBV11-2 and TRBJ2-7, with 11 bases lining up with TRBD2. This CDR3 is 16 amino acids long. Germline CDR1 reads SGHAT; CDR2 reads FQNNGV. The trim removed 2 bases at V and 3 bases at J, leaving 6 bases unmatched.

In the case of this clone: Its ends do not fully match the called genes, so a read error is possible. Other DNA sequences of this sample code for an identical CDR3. CDR3 loop: CASSTVPLAGALDEQFF. The CDR3 DNA follows: TGTGCTAGCAGTACGGTCCCTCTAGCGGGAGCTCTAGATGAGCAGTTCTTC. This chain connects TRBV5-6 to TRBJ2-1; 10 nucleotides line up with TRBD2. Germline CDR1 and CDR2: SGHDT and YYEEEE. CDR3 size: 17 residues.

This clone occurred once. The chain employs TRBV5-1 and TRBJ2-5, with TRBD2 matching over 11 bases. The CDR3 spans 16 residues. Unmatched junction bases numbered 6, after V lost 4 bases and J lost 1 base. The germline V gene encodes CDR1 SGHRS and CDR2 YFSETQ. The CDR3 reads CASSDAGTSGQETQYF. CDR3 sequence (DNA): TGCGCCAGCAGCGATGCCGGGACTAGCGGCCAAGAGACCCAGTACTTC.

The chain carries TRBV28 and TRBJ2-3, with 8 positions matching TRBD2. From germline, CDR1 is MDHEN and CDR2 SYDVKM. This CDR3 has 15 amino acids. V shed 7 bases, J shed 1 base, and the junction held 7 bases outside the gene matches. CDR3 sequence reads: CASIYSAGGTDTQYF. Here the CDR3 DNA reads TGTGCCAGCATCTATTCAGCGGGGGGCACAGATACGCAGTATTTT. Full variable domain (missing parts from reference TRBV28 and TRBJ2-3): DVKVTQSSRYLVKRTGEKVFLECVQDMDHENMFWYRQDPGLGLRLIYFSYDVKMKEKGDIPEGYSVSREKKERFSLILESASTNQTSMYLCASIYSAGGTDTQYFGPGTRLTVL.